This passage covers 14 T cell receptor beta chains from one sample sequenced in a study of graft-versus-host responses after intestinal transplantation. Their recognized antigens are unknown. Libraries were prepared by immunoSEQ multiplex PCR; TCRdb keeps only in-frame clonotypes and omits some of them. The sample lists about 59,000 clones, 90% to 95% occurring once. The sequencing here drew on unstimulated CD4+ T cells sorted from spleen or lymph node cells, taken before transplant. These receptors were collected from a human donor who was the organ donor for an intestinal transplant.

The gene calls are TRBV7-9 and TRBJ1-2; TRBD1 matches at 10 bases. The V and J ends lost 2 bases and 6 bases, in that order; junction bases with no gene match: 9. Germline values: CDR1 SEHNR, CDR2 FQNEAQ (reference sequence). This CDR3 is built from 16 residues. CDR3 sequence reads: CASSLRQGAYKDGYTF. The CDR3 nucleotides are TGTGCCAGCAGCTTAAGACAGGGGGCATATAAAGATGGCTACACCTTC.

This chain connects TRBV5-5 to TRBJ2-1, with D tentatively TRBD2 (6 bases). CDR1 SGHKS and CDR2 YYEKEE come from the germline V gene (reference sequence). Trimming cost V 1 base and J 4 bases, with 12 bases left between them. The CDR3 extends over 15 amino acids. DNA for the CDR3: TGTGCCAGCAGCTTGTTAAGGGAGGTTTACAATGAGCAGTTCTTC. This translates into CASSLLREVYNEQFF.

The chain has TRBV9 and TRBJ2-5; 10 nucleotides match TRBD2. The germline V gene has CDR1 SGDLS and CDR2 YYNGEE. This CDR3 has 16 residues. V dropped 2 bases and J dropped 0; count of bases not matched to a gene: 4. CDR3 coding DNA: TGTGCCAGCAGCGTTTTAGCGGGGGGCTACCAAGAGACCCAGTACTTC. Protein sequence: CASSVLAGGYQETQYF.

The rearrangement uses TRBV12-5 and TRBJ2-3; 9 bases match TRBD2. The J segment lost 1 base and the V segment lost 7 bases, leaving 9 bases of the junction unmatched. Germline V CDR1 and CDR2: LGHNT, FRNRAP. CDR3 length: 16 residues. Here the CDR3 reads CASAPSGGRGTDTQYF. Here the CDR3 DNA reads TGTGCTAGTGCCCCCAGCGGGGGGAGGGGCACAGATACGCAGTATTTT.

J is TRBJ1-2 and V is TRBV7-2, with 8 bases matching TRBD1. CDR1 and CDR2 from the germline V gene are SGHTA and FQGNSA. V dropped 5 bases and J dropped 4; count of bases not matched to a gene: 12. CDR3 size: 16 residues. The CDR3 nucleotides are TGTGCCAGCAGCCCGGCTTCGGACAGGGAGGCCTATGGCTACACCTTC. This codes for CASSPASDREAYGYTF.

The chain uses TRBV27 and TRBJ1-2; tentative D call: TRBD1 (6 bases). The CDR3 covers 13 residues. Germline values: CDR1 MNHEY, CDR2 SMNVEV (reference sequence). V gave up 3 bases and J gave up 4 bases, with 9 bases separating them. The CDR3 loop is CASSFRGGYGYTF. In DNA, the CDR3 is TGTGCCAGCAGTTTTAGGGGGGGCTATGGCTACACCTTC.

V usage is TRBV5-1 and J usage is TRBJ2-3; TRBD2 aligns across 9 bases. V lost 0 bases to trimming and J lost 3 bases; unmatched junction nucleotides: 8. CDR3 length: 17 amino acids. The germline V gene has CDR1 SGHRS and CDR2 YFSETQ. The CDR3 loop is CASSLVVVAGATDTQYF. In DNA, the CDR3 is TGCGCCAGCAGCTTGGTTGTAGTAGCGGGGGCGACAGATACGCAGTATTTT. Drawing the rest from reference TRBV5-1 and TRBJ2-3, the complete variable domain is KAGVTQTPRYLIKTRGQQVTLSCSPISGHRSVSWYQQTPGQGLQFLFEYFSETQRNKGNFPGRFSGRQFSNSRSEMNVSTLELGDSALYLCASSLVVVAGATDTQYFGPGTRLTVL.

The chain joins TRBV9 to TRBJ2-5; TRBD2 might be the D (7 bases). Trimming removed 6 bases at V and 1 base at J, with 10 bases between. CDR1 SGDLS and CDR2 YYNGEE come from the germline V gene. The CDR3 is 13 amino acids. The CDR3 loop is CASTRGAQETQYF. The CDR3 nucleotides read TGTGCCAGCACCCGGGGGGCCCAAGAGACCCAGTACTTC.

V usage is TRBV11-2 and J usage is TRBJ2-5; 10 bases match TRBD2. V was clipped by 4 bases and J by 2 bases; unmatched bases: 7. Germline values: CDR1 SGHAT, CDR2 FQNNGV. This CDR3 is 16 amino acids long. In DNA form, the CDR3 reads TGTGCCAGCAGCTCCCCCCAAGCGGGGGGGCAAGAGACCCAGTACTTC. Encoded protein: CASSSPQAGGQETQYF. Full variable domain (outside the CDR3, taken from reference TRBV11-2 and TRBJ2-5): EAGVAQSPRYKIIEKRQSVAFWCNPISGHATLYWYQQILGQGPKLLIQFQNNGVVDDSQLPKDRFSAERLKGVDSTLKIQPAKLEDSAVYLCASSSPQAGGQETQYFGPGTRLLVL.

The chain links TRBV5-1 to TRBJ1-1; TRBD1 aligns across 7 bases. Germline lookup yields CDR1 SGHRS and CDR2 YFSETQ. CDR3 length: 15 amino acids. The J segment lost 1 base and the V segment lost 0 bases, leaving 3 bases of the junction unmatched. Here the CDR3 reads CASSLGRTGNTEAFF. CDR3 sequence (DNA): TGCGCCAGCAGCTTGGGCCGGACAGGGAACACTGAAGCTTTCTTT.

This chain links TRBV7-8 with TRBJ2-7; tentatively, D is TRBD1 (5 bases). The CDR3 length is 15 residues. Germline CDR1 is SGHVS and CDR2 is FQNEAQ. Trimming removed 5 bases from V and 4 bases from J, with 18 bases in between. Here the CDR3 DNA reads TGTGCCAGCAGCCCCGGATGGAAGGCAGGGTACGAGCAGTACTTC. Encoded protein: CASSPGWKAGYEQYF.

This clone appeared once. This chain connects TRBV6-1 to TRBJ2-2, with 15 positions matching TRBD2. The CDR3 length is 17 residues. J was trimmed by 6 bases and V by 4 bases; bases with no gene match: 6. The germline CDR1 and CDR2 sequences are MNHNS and SASEGT. In DNA, the CDR3 is TGTGCCAGCAGTGGACCGGGACTAGCGGGGGGTGCCGGGGAGCTGTTTTTT. This encodes CASSGPGLAGGAGELFF.

This chain connects TRBV19 to TRBJ2-3; D is perhaps TRBD1 (6 bases). CDR1 is LNHDA, CDR2 SQIVND, per germline (reference sequence). CDR3 size: 15 residues. Between the trimmed V and J ends, which lost 3 bases and 4 bases, there was a span of 14 bases. The CDR3 region is CASSIGQGRADTQYF. The CDR3 nucleotides read TGTGCCAGTAGTATTGGGCAGGGGCGTGCAGATACGCAGTATTTT.

This clone has only a few counts. V usage is TRBV7-9 and J usage is TRBJ1-1; no firm D call. The V end was cut by 3 bases, the J end by 8 bases, with 13 bases between. Germline-derived CDR1 and CDR2 are SEHNR and FQNEAQ (reference sequence). This CDR3 has 13 amino acids. The CDR3 here is CASSFDYRTEAFF. The CDR3 DNA reads TGTGCCAGCAGCTTTGACTACCGGACGGAAGCTTTCTTT.